The 6 T cell receptor beta chains below come from one sample, sequenced in a study of T cell responses to AZD1222 COVID-19 vaccine. TCRdb's copy holds only in-frame clones and misses some; the assay was immunoSEQ multiplex PCR. The profile shows 150,000 to 200,000 clones, approximately 90% of them singletons. The material was peripheral blood, obtained 28 days after the second AZD1222 dose. These receptors were obtained from an adult who received the AZD1222 COVID-19 vaccine.

J is TRBJ2-3 and V is TRBV29-1; the D gene could be TRBD1 or TRBD2 (5 bases each). This CDR3 region has 16 residues. The germline CDR1 and CDR2 sequences are SQVTM and ANQGSEA. The V end lost 4 bases, the J end lost 0 bases, and 17 bases lay between the germline ends. CDR3 sequence: CSVVPSRDQSTDTQYF. CDR3 DNA sequence: TGCAGCGTTGTCCCCTCCCGGGACCAAAGCACAGATACGCAGTATTTT.

The gene calls are TRBV5-1 and TRBJ1-2; D gene ambiguous. V was shortened by 1 base and J by 7 bases, with 11 bases between the two germline ends. This CDR3 is 13 amino acids long. Looked up from germline, CDR1 is SGHRS and CDR2 is YFSETQ. The CDR3 region has the DNA TGCGCCAGCAGCTTGTTGGTATCGGGTGGCTACACCTTC. This translates into CASSLLVSGGYTF.

The chain employs TRBV28 and TRBJ1-3, with TRBD1 identical over 10 bases. CDR1 and CDR2 from the germline V gene are MDHEN and SYDVKM. The CDR3 sequence is 20 residues long. After removal of 6 bases from V and 1 base from J, the junction contained 18 bases not matched to a gene. CDR3 in DNA: TGTGCCAGCAGACGGGACAGGGGACCCGCCCCTTTACATTCTGGAAACACCATATATTTT. It specifies CASRRDRGPAPLHSGNTIYF.

The chain combines TRBV27 with TRBJ1-6; D uncertain. The CDR3 is made up of 13 amino acids. Germline CDR1 is MNHEY and CDR2 is SMNVEV (reference sequence). The V end lost 9 bases, the J end lost 9 bases, and 15 bases lay between the germline ends. This chain's CDR3 is CARDHRRGSPLHF. The CDR3 nucleotides read TGTGCCAGGGACCATCGCCGGGGTTCACCCCTCCACTTT.

The chain joins TRBV27 to TRBJ1-6; D unresolved. This CDR3 comprises 9 residues. Germline lookup yields CDR1 MNHEY and CDR2 SMNVEV (reference sequence). Trimming stripped 9 bases from V and 12 bases from J, with 6 bases between. The CDR3 nucleotides are TGTGCCAGTGGGAGACCCCTCCACTTT. It codes for CASGRPLHF.

The V gene is TRBV6-5, the J gene TRBJ1-2; D perhaps matches TRBD1 (5 bases). V was clipped by 5 bases and J by 8 bases, with 12 bases between them. In germline, CDR1 is MNHEY, CDR2 SVGAGI. The CDR3 is 12 amino acids. Here the CDR3 DNA reads TGTGCCAGCAGTCCGACAGCGGGAGGCTACACCTTC. Amino acids: CASSPTAGGYTF.